This T cell receptor (beta chain) is from a study of early T cells in non-severe SARS-CoV-2 infection (TCRdb year 2021). Regarding the complete study: Because TCR sequencing was done on bulk RNA from unsorted whole blood, the alpha and beta chains could not be paired. What the research found in general, with its limitations: VDJdb matching was skewed toward anti-spike CD8 responses, so virus-specific expansions were likely underestimated and private and CD4 specificities were missed.

Receptors were amplified or captured by 5' RACE. Sequencing was performed on a NextSeq 500. Unique molecular identifiers were attached to individual cDNA molecules in the TCR library protocol so that sequencing error and PCR bias could be corrected. Both TCR alpha and beta chains were sequenced, and tight co-correlation was observed between alpha and beta sequence abundances in each sample. As for how the authors treated the data: Decombinator V4 was used to annotate TCR sequences for V gene, J gene and CDR3. Expanded TCRs were defined as changing significantly between any two time points under a Poisson model with p below 0.0001. TCR abundances were normalised to the total number of TCRs sequenced per sample and were expressed as counts per million. TRAV1-2 paired with TRAJ12, TRAJ20 or TRAJ33 defined MAIT TCRs, while TRAV10 paired with TRAJ18 defined iNKT TCRs. VDJdb, accessed 1 November 2021, was searched for CMV, EBV and SARS-CoV-2 annotated TCRs, with TCRs annotated for multiple antigens excluded. TCRdb's own reprocessing of the public reads used fastp at Q25 and MiXCR and kept productive beta chains. A single entry per CDR3 protein holds the most common genes and DNA from its merged rows. These V and J calls are TCRdb output, not the study's own analysis. The sample contains around 50,000 distinct CDR3 sequences, 7% to 10% of them found a single time. 3.5% to 5% of the sample belongs to the ten largest clones.

Set within a cohort of healthcare workers in London, UK, this nested case-control study involved weekly PCR testing of nasopharyngeal swabs along with blood sampling. Healthcare workers were recruited between 23 and 31 March 2020, during the week of the UK lockdown, and were followed weekly for up to about 16 weeks. Relative to germline, V is missing 3 bases and J is missing 0 bases, with 3 bases of the junction outside any gene match. The CDR3 contains 15 residues, cysteine and phenylalanine counted. Just CDR3 DNA is preserved here, 45 bases in frame from base 1. Reading the germline V gene (reference sequence) gives CDR1 SGHNT and CDR2 YYREEE. This clonotype occurred many times. Its antigen is currently not known. No qualities accompany the bases; no much larger clone lies one base away.

The specimen was whole blood. The V and J segments used are TRBV5-4 and TRBJ2-7, and 10 junctional nucleotides match TRBD2. The TCR was taken from an adult who was a healthcare worker with PCR-confirmed SARS-CoV-2 infection or an uninfected control (not recorded which). The DNA is as follows: TGTGCCAGCAGCTACGGACTAGCGGCCTCCTACGAGCAGTACTTC. Its translation reads: CASSYGLAASYEQYF.